The 5 T cell receptor beta chains given below trace back to one sample, sequenced in a study of blood T cell repertoires in COVID-19. The method was immunoSEQ multiplex PCR; TCRdb's version includes in-frame clones alone and lacks a portion of them. The sample holds under 250,000 clones, approximately 83% seen once. The specimen was peripheral blood. The receptors originated from a human donor in a cohort sampled during active COVID-19.

V usage is TRBV2 and J usage is TRBJ2-7; unclear D gene. CDR3 size: 14 residues. V lost 8 bases and J 1 base, leaving 15 bases between the germline ends. Germline loops: CDR1 SNHLY, CDR2 FYNNEI. CDR3 nucleotide sequence: TGTGCCAGCCGCACCGAGAGGAAATCCTACGAGCAGTACTTC. Amino acid sequence: CASRTERKSYEQYF. Looking up the rest from reference TRBV2 and TRBJ2-7 gives the full variable domain: EPEVTQTPSHQVTQMGQEVILRCVPISNHLYFYWYRQILGQKVEFLVSFYNNEISEKSEIFDDQFSVERPDGSNFTLKIRSTKLEDSAMYFCASRTERKSYEQYFGPGTRLTVT.

The rearrangement uses TRBV9 and TRBJ2-2; D is uncertain. Trimming left V 0 bases short and J 0 bases short, with 9 bases between. Germline loops: CDR1 SGDLS, CDR2 YYNGEE. CDR3 length: 16 residues. The DNA of the CDR3 is TGTGCCAGCAGCGTAGATACCAGAACGAACACCGGGGAGCTGTTTTTT. Translation: CASSVDTRTNTGELFF.

This sequence joins TRBV5-1 and TRBJ1-4; D unresolved. The V end was cut by 4 bases, the J end by 6 bases, with 19 bases between. Germline-derived CDR1 and CDR2 are SGHRS and YFSETQ. This CDR3 comprises 16 residues. The CDR3 here is CASSPAEGPRDEKLFF. CDR3 nucleotides: TGCGCCAGCAGCCCCGCGGAGGGCCCAAGGGATGAAAAACTGTTTTTT.

The rearrangement uses TRBV4-1 and TRBJ2-7, with 12 bases identical to TRBD1. The CDR3 covers 15 residues. Germline V gene sequence: CDR1 MGHRA, CDR2 YSYEKL. The V and J ends lost 2 bases and 4 bases, in that order; junction bases with no gene match: 3. CDR3 coding DNA: TGCGCCAGCAGCCAACCGGGACAGGGGGCATACGAGCAGTACTTC. Its translation: CASSQPGQGAYEQYF.

Here the CDR3 DNA reads TGTGCCTGGAGTGTAGGGGGGGCTGATAGCAATCAGCCCCAGCATTTT. Translated, it gives CAWSVGGADSNQPQHF. The V call is TRBV30, the J call TRBJ1-5; possibly TRBD1 for D (6 bases). CDR1 and CDR2 (germline): GTSNPN, SVGIG (reference sequence). With 0 bases removed from V and 0 bases from J, the gap between germline ends came to 12 bases. CDR3 length: 16 amino acids.